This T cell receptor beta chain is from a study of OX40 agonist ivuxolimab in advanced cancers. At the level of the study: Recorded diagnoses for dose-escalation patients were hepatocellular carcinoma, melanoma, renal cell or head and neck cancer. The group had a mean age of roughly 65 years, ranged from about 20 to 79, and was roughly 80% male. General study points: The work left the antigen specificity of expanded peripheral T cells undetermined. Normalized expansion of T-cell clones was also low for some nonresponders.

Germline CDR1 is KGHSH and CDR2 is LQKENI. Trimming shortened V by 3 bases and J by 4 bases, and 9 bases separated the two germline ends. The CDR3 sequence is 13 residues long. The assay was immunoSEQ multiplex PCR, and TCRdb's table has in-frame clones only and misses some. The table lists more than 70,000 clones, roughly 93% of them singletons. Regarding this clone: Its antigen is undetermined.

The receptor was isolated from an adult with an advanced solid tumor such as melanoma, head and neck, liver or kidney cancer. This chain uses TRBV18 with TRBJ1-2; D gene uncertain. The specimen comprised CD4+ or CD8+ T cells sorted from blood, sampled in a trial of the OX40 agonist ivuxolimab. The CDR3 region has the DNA TGTGCCAGCTCACCTCAGGACGGCTATGGCTACACCTTC. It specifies CASSPQDGYGYTF.